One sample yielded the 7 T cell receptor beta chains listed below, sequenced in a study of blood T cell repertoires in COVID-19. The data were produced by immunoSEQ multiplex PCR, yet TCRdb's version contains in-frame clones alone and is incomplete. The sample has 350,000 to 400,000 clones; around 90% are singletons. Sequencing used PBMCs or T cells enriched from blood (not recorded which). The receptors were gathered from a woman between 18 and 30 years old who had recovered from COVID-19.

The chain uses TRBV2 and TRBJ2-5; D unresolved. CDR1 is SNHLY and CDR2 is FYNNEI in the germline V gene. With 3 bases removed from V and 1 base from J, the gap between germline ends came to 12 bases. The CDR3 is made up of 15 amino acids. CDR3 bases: TGTGCCAGCAGTGACACTATCAGCTTCCAAGAGACCCAGTACTTC. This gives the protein CASSDTISFQETQYF. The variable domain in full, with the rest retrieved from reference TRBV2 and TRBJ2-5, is EPEVTQTPSHQVTQMGQEVILRCVPISNHLYFYWYRQILGQKVEFLVSFYNNEISEKSEIFDDQFSVERPDGSNFTLKIRSTKLEDSAMYFCASSDTISFQETQYFGPGTRLLVL.

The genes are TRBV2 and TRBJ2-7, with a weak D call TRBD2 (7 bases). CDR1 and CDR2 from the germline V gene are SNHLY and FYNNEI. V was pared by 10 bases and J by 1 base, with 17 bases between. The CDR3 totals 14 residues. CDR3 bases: TGTGCCATCTTCGTGGGGGGGGCGTCCTACGAGCAGTACTTC. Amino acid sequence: CAIFVGGASYEQYF.

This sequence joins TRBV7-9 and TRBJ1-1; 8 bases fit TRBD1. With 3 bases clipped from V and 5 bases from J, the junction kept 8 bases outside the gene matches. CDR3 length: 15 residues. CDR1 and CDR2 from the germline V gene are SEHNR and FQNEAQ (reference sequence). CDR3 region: CASSFWQGAQTEAFF. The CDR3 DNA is TGTGCCAGCAGCTTTTGGCAGGGGGCGCAGACTGAAGCTTTCTTT. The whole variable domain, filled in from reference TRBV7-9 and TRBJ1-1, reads DTGVSQNPRHKITKRGQNVTFRCDPISEHNRLYWYRQTLGQGPEFLTYFQNEAQLEKSRLLSDRFSAERPKGSFSTLEIQRTEQGDSAMYLCASSFWQGAQTEAFFGQGTRLTVV.

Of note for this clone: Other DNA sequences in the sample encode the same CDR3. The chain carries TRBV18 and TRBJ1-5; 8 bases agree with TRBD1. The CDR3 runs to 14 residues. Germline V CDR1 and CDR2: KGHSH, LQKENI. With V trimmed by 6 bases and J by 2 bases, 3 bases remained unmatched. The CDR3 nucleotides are TGTGCCAGCTCCCCGACAGGGGGCAATCAGCCCCAGCATTTT. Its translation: CASSPTGGNQPQHF.

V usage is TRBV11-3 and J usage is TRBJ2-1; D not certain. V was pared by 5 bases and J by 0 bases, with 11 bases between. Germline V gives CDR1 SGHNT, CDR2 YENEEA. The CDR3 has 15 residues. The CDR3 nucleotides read TGTGCCAGCAGCAGATTGCCCAGCTCCTACAATGAGCAGTTCTTC. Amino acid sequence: CASSRLPSSYNEQFF. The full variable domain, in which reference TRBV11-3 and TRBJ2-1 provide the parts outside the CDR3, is EAGVVQSPRYKIIEKKQPVAFWCNPISGHNTLYWYLQNLGQGPELLIRYENEEAVDDSQLPKDRFSAERLKGVDSTLKIQPAELGDSAVYLCASSRLPSSYNEQFFGPGTRLTVL.

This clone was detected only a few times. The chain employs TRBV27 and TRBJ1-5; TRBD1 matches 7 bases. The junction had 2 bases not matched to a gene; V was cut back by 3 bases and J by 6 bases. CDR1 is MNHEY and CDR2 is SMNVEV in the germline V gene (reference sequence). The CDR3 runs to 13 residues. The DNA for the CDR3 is TGTGCCAGCAGTTTTTCAGGGGGTCAGCCCCAGCATTTT. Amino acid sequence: CASSFSGGQPQHF.

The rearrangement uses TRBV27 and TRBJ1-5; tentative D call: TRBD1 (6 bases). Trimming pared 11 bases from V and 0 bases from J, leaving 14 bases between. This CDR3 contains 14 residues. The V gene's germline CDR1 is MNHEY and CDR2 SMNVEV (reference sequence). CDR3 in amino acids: CAGVRGYSNQPQHF. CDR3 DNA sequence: TGTGCCGGAGTCAGGGGATATAGCAATCAGCCCCAGCATTTT.